The 2 T cell receptor beta chains reported below all come from one sample, sequenced in a study of blood T cell repertoires in COVID-19. Using immunoSEQ multiplex PCR, the repertoire was profiled, and TCRdb retains in-frame clones only, with some absent. Of roughly 100,000 clones in the sample, 75% to 95% were seen once. Sequencing was done on a sample of peripheral blood. The receptors were sampled from a woman in her forties or fifties in a cohort sampled during active COVID-19.

The chain joins TRBV4-2 to TRBJ1-6, with D perhaps matching TRBD1 (6 bases). Germline values: CDR1 LGHNA, CDR2 YNFKEQ. The length of the CDR3 is 15 residues. Trimming took off 0 bases at V and 8 bases at J, with 11 bases between the two ends. CDR3 nucleotides: TGTGCCAGCAGCCAAGATTTAACAGGGTATTCACCCCTCCACTTT. Its protein is CASSQDLTGYSPLHF.

Only one count was recorded for this clone. This chain uses TRBV11-2 with TRBJ1-1; 9 nucleotides match TRBD1. Germline-derived CDR1 and CDR2 are SGHAT and FQNNGV. The CDR3 covers 18 residues. V gave up 5 bases and J gave up 5 bases; unmatched junction bases: 18. The CDR3 spells CASSPPHPLDRGSTEAFF. The CDR3 nucleotides are TGTGCCAGCAGCCCCCCCCATCCCCTGGACAGGGGTTCTACTGAAGCTTTCTTT.